These 30 T cell receptor beta chains share one sample of origin, sequenced in a study of T-cell memory formation after mild COVID-19. TCRdb ran MiXCR on the 5' RACE reads and lists one entry per CDR3 protein. This table has 470,000 or so distinct CDR3 sequences, roughly 25% appearing once. The sample was PBMCs or a T cell subset sorted from them (not recorded which). The receptor source for this set is an adult woman who had mild COVID-19 (a few samples of this study predate the infection). Cell type and time point are not known.

This clonotype has more than one count but fewer than ten. The chain couples TRBV12-3 or TRBV12-4 to TRBJ2-7; no clear D gene. CDR3 length: 13 amino acids. Trimming stripped 1 base from V and 3 bases from J, with 7 bases between. CDR3 in amino acids: CASSLDLLYEQYF. The CDR3, as DNA: TGTGCCAGCAGTTTAGATCTCCTCTACGAGCAGTACTTC.

This clonotype was picked up many times. V gene TRBV29-1 combines with J gene TRBJ2-3; no reliable D call. V shed 3 bases and J shed 6 bases, with 7 bases lying between them. CDR3 length equals 11 residues. Looked up from germline, CDR1 is SQVTM and CDR2 is ANQGSEA. DNA for the CDR3: TGCAGCGTTGATTCTTCGGATACGCAGTATTTT. Translation: CSVDSSDTQYF.

This chain links TRBV6-6 with TRBJ1-6; a weak D match, TRBD1 (6 bases). V was shortened by 7 bases and J by 7 bases, with 14 bases between the two germline ends. The CDR3 runs to 14 residues. Germline V lookup: CDR1 MNHNY, CDR2 SVGAGI (reference sequence). The CDR3 loop reads CASKNREANSPLHF. CDR3 nucleotides: TGTGCCAGCAAGAACAGGGAGGCAAATTCACCCCTCCACTTT.

This clonotype has more than one count but fewer than ten. The rearrangement joins TRBV29-1 to TRBJ2-7; D call uncertain. The germline V gene has CDR1 SQVTM and CDR2 ANQGSEA. V lost 5 bases to trimming and J lost 6 bases, with 8 bases between them. The CDR3 contains 10 residues. CDR3 nucleotides: TGCAGCGTTATGTCGGGCGAGCAGTACTTC. Translating gives CSVMSGEQYF.

There are many counts of this clonotype. V and J are TRBV7-9 and TRBJ2-3, with 8 bases lining up with TRBD2. Germline-derived CDR1 and CDR2 are SEHNR and FQNEAQ (reference sequence). Germline trimming cut 3 bases from V and 2 bases from J; bases unmatched to any gene: 7. The CDR3 loop spans 16 amino acids. CDR3 nucleotides: TGTGCCAGCAGCTTGCCCCTAGCGGGCCCCACAGATACGCAGTATTTT. This sequence encodes CASSLPLAGPTDTQYF.

The CDR3 nucleotides read TGCAGCGGCCAGGACCCCGCTAACTATGGCTACACCTTC. Translated: CSGQDPANYGYTF. The gene calls are TRBV29-1 and TRBJ1-2; no firm D call. Germline assignment: CDR1 SQVTM and CDR2 ANQGSEA. The CDR3 consists of 13 residues. With 7 bases removed from V and 0 bases from J, the gap between germline ends came to 12 bases.

A few counts support this clonotype. The CDR3 DNA reads as TGTGCCTGGAGTTCCCCGCGGGTTTTCCCCCTCGAGCAGTACTTC. Translation gives CAWSSPRVFPLEQYF. This chain uses TRBV30 with TRBJ2-7; D is perhaps TRBD2 (5 bases). V was cut by 2 bases and J by 6 bases, with 20 bases left in between. The CDR3 loop spans 15 amino acids. The germline V gene has CDR1 GTSNPN and CDR2 SVGIG (reference sequence). The full variable domain, with the rest looked up from reference TRBV30 and TRBJ2-7, is SQTIHQWPATLVQPVGSPLSLECTVEGTSNPNLYWYRQAAGRGLQLLFYSVGIGQISSEVPQNLSASRPQDRQFILSSKKLLLSDSGFYLCAWSSPRVFPLEQYFGPGTRLTVT.

The rearrangement links TRBV12-3 or TRBV12-4 to TRBJ2-4; TRBD1 is a possible D gene (8 bases). The CDR3 has 14 residues. Trimming took off 4 bases at V and 9 bases at J, with 16 bases between the two ends. Written as DNA, the CDR3 is TGTGCCAGCAGTTCCACAGGGGGGGGAGGCATTCAGTACTTC. Its protein is CASSSTGGGGIQYF.

In its sample, this clonotype was seen a few times. V is TRBV30 and J is TRBJ1-5; D not certain. The CDR3 covers 16 residues. CDR1 is GTSNPN and CDR2 is SVGIG in the germline V gene (reference sequence). Trimming cost V 0 bases and J 2 bases, with 14 bases left between them. The CDR3 loop is CAWSVRSRAGNQPQHF. The CDR3 region has the DNA TGTGCCTGGAGTGTAAGGAGCAGAGCTGGCAATCAGCCCCAGCATTTT.

The rearrangement joins TRBV4-2 to TRBJ2-7, with D unclear. CDR1 is LGHNA, CDR2 YNFKEQ, per germline. V gave up 1 base and J gave up 2 bases, with 12 bases separating them. CDR3 size: 15 residues. Written as DNA, the CDR3 is TGTGCCAGCAGCCAAGCCAAGGGTCGGACCTACGAGCAGTACTTC. The encoded protein is CASSQAKGRTYEQYF.

The chain has TRBV4-2 and TRBJ2-1; 8 nucleotides line up with TRBD2. The V segment lost 1 base and the J segment 4 bases; nucleotides outside the gene matches: 12. Germline loops: CDR1 LGHNA, CDR2 YNFKEQ. CDR3 length: 18 amino acids. The CDR3 sequence is CASSQASLLGGGYNEQFF. The CDR3 region has the DNA TGTGCCAGCAGCCAAGCATCGCTTTTGGGCGGGGGGTACAATGAGCAGTTCTTC.

V gene TRBV10-2 combines with J gene TRBJ1-4; 9 bases match TRBD1. The CDR3 extends over 14 amino acids. V shed 7 bases, J shed 7 bases, and the junction held 7 bases outside the gene matches. Per the germline V gene, CDR1 is WSHSY and CDR2 is SAAADI. The CDR3 spells CASNDGTGFEKLFF. The CDR3 coding sequence is TGCGCCAGCAACGACGGGACAGGGTTTGAAAAACTGTTTTTT.

Only a few counts were recorded for this clonotype. CDR3 coding DNA: TGCGCCAGCAGCCCAGGGACAGGGGTCGAGCAGTACTTC. Translating it yields CASSPGTGVEQYF. This chain joins TRBV5-1 and TRBJ2-7, with TRBD1 matching 10 bases. This CDR3 has 13 amino acids. Germline V gene sequence: CDR1 SGHRS, CDR2 YFSETQ. Trimming took 4 bases from V and 6 from J; bases not matched to a gene: 4.

This clonotype turned up a few times. The V gene is TRBV7-8, the J gene TRBJ2-6; D remains unclear. Trimming stripped 0 bases from V and 0 bases from J, with 6 bases between. The germline CDR1 and CDR2 sequences are SGHVS and FQNEAQ. CDR3 length: 16 residues. CDR3 coding DNA: TGTGCCAGCAGCTTAGCGGCAAACTCTGGGGCCAACGTCCTGACTTTC. Protein product: CASSLAANSGANVLTF.

The CDR3 region is CASSEAPSAMGVEQYF. The CDR3 DNA follows: TGTGCCAGCAGTGAAGCCCCTTCGGCGATGGGGGTCGAGCAGTACTTC. The chain employs TRBV2 and TRBJ2-7; D tentatively reads TRBD1 or TRBD2 (5 bases each). The length of the CDR3 is 16 residues. Trimming stripped 0 bases from V and 6 bases from J, with 18 bases between. CDR1 SNHLY and CDR2 FYNNEI come from the germline V gene.

This chain uses TRBV7-9 with TRBJ1-2; D is uncertain. The CDR3 sequence is 13 residues long. Between the trimmed V and J ends, which lost 5 bases and 7 bases, there was a span of 14 bases. Germline assignment: CDR1 SEHNR and CDR2 FQNEAQ (reference sequence). The CDR3 loop is CASSLDPGSGYTF. As DNA, the CDR3 is TGTGCCAGCAGCCTAGACCCCGGTAGTGGCTACACCTTC.

J is TRBJ1-1 and V is TRBV12-3 or TRBV12-4; D uncertain. The CDR3 contains 12 residues. The V end was cut by 11 bases, the J end by 1 base, with 11 bases between. The DNA of the CDR3 is TGTGCCTCCGGGATGGCGAACACTGAAGCTTTCTTT. Translation: CASGMANTEAFF.

This clonotype came up many times. The genes are TRBV3-1 and TRBJ1-1; TRBD1 agrees at 10 bases. Germline lookup yields CDR1 LGHDT and CDR2 YNNKEL (reference sequence). The ends lost 3 bases at V and 6 bases at J; junction bases unmatched: 4. This CDR3 has 14 residues. The CDR3 protein is CASSQGDRGSEAFF. In DNA, the CDR3 is TGTGCCAGCAGCCAGGGGGACAGGGGATCTGAAGCTTTCTTT.

The gene calls are TRBV3-1 and TRBJ2-7; no reliable D call. The CDR3 loop spans 12 amino acids. Germline V lookup: CDR1 LGHDT, CDR2 YNNKEL (reference sequence). V lost 0 bases, J lost 3 bases, and 3 bases lay in between. CDR3 sequence (DNA): TGTGCCAGCAGCCAAGAATTCTACGAGCAGTACTTC. This sequence encodes CASSQEFYEQYF.

V usage is TRBV20-1 and J usage is TRBJ2-3; 11 bases line up with TRBD2. Per germline, CDR1 DFQATT and CDR2 SNEGSKA (reference sequence). This CDR3 is 15 amino acids long. The V gene end was trimmed by 4 bases and the J gene end by 5 bases; junction bases not matched to a gene: 8. The CDR3 spells CSAKSLGTSGDTQYF. CDR3 coding DNA: TGCAGTGCTAAATCCCTCGGGACTAGCGGAGATACGCAGTATTTT.

This clonotype was seen only a few times. V usage is TRBV3-1 and J usage is TRBJ2-6; a weak D match, TRBD2 (6 bases). V lost 1 base and J 2 bases, leaving 6 bases between the germline ends. The CDR3 is 15 amino acids. The V gene's germline CDR1 is LGHDT and CDR2 YNNKEL (reference sequence). The DNA of the CDR3 is TGTGCCAGCAGCCAAGCGGGGGCTGGGGCCAACGTCCTGACTTTC. Translating it yields CASSQAGAGANVLTF. The full variable domain, rest sourced from reference TRBV3-1 and TRBJ2-6, is DTAVSQTPKYLVTQMGNDKSIKCEQNLGHDTMYWYKQDSKKFLKIMFSYNNKELIINETVPNRFSPKSPDKAHLNLHINSLELGDSAVYFCASSQAGAGANVLTFGAGSRLTVL.

V gene TRBV30 combines with J gene TRBJ2-2; a weak D match, TRBD1 (6 bases). V was trimmed by 3 bases and J by 1 base, leaving 12 bases between them. Germline V gene sequence: CDR1 GTSNPN, CDR2 SVGIG (reference sequence). The CDR3 is made up of 15 amino acids. The CDR3 sequence is CAWSLWGLNTGELFF. CDR3 DNA sequence: TGTGCCTGGAGCCTCTGGGGGCTGAACACCGGGGAGCTGTTTTTT.

V usage is TRBV6-1 and J usage is TRBJ1-1, with D unclear. Deletions cut 4 bases from V and 1 base from J, with 13 bases between. This CDR3 spans 15 amino acids. Germline V CDR1 and CDR2: MNHNS, SASEGT. The CDR3 protein is CASSGDTDPNTEAFF. CDR3 in DNA: TGTGCCAGCAGTGGCGACACGGATCCGAACACTGAAGCTTTCTTT.

This chain uses TRBV20-1 with TRBJ1-1; D gene unclear. CDR3 length: 11 residues. Germline V CDR1 and CDR2: DFQATT, SNEGSKA (reference sequence). Trimming shortened V by 6 bases and J by 4 bases, and 9 bases separated the two germline ends. The DNA for the CDR3 is TGCAGTGCGGTTAGGGCCACTGAAGCTTTCTTT. The encoded protein is CSAVRATEAFF.

This clonotype was observed many times. The chain recombines TRBV5-1 with TRBJ2-3; a possible D gene is TRBD1 (5 bases). Per the germline V gene, CDR1 is SGHRS and CDR2 is YFSETQ. The CDR3 sequence is 15 residues long. Trimming removed 0 bases at V and 2 bases at J, with 10 bases between. Here the CDR3 DNA reads TGCGCCAGCAGCTTGGTAGGGGCCCCCACAGATACGCAGTATTTT. Translation gives CASSLVGAPTDTQYF.

This clonotype was detected a few times. The rearrangement uses TRBV11-3 and TRBJ2-2; D remains unclear. Between the trimmed V and J ends, which lost 3 bases and 3 bases, there was a span of 11 bases. The CDR3 spans 15 residues. Germline V CDR1 and CDR2: SGHNT, YENEEA. The CDR3 here is CASSLAGRYTGELFF. The CDR3 DNA reads as TGTGCCAGCAGCTTGGCTGGGCGATACACCGGGGAGCTGTTTTTT. Full variable domain (missing parts from reference TRBV11-3 and TRBJ2-2): EAGVVQSPRYKIIEKKQPVAFWCNPISGHNTLYWYLQNLGQGPELLIRYENEEAVDDSQLPKDRFSAERLKGVDSTLKIQPAELGDSAVYLCASSLAGRYTGELFFGEGSRLTVL.

This clonotype was found once. V usage is TRBV12-3 or TRBV12-4 and J usage is TRBJ1-5; possibly TRBD1 for D (5 bases). This CDR3 has 15 amino acids. Trimming cost V 8 bases and J 3 bases, with 17 bases left between them. CDR3 DNA sequence: TGTGCCAGCGGACTAATGGGACGGAACAATCAGCCCCAGCATTTT. Protein: CASGLMGRNNQPQHF.

CDR3 in DNA: TGTGCCTGGAGCACCGGGACCGGGAACACTGAAGCTTTCTTT. Encoded protein: CAWSTGTGNTEAFF. The chain recombines TRBV30 with TRBJ1-1, with D perhaps TRBD1 (5 bases). V shed 3 bases and J shed 1 base, with 12 bases lying between them. Germline CDR1 reads GTSNPN; CDR2 reads SVGIG (reference sequence). The length of the CDR3 is 14 residues.

This chain uses TRBV14 with TRBJ1-4; D uncertain. Trimming left V 0 bases short and J 0 bases short, with 5 bases between. Germline CDR1 and CDR2: SGHDN and FVKESK. CDR3 size: 15 residues. Here the CDR3 DNA reads TGTGCCAGCAGCCAAGAGATGGCAACTAATGAAAAACTGTTTTTT. Residues: CASSQEMATNEKLFF.

The chain employs TRBV19 and TRBJ1-1; D gene uncertain. V gave up 3 bases and J gave up 6 bases, with 5 bases separating them. The germline gives CDR1 LNHDA, CDR2 SQIVND (reference sequence). The CDR3 consists of 11 residues. The CDR3 coding sequence is TGTGCCAGTAGTATGTGGTCTGAAGCTTTCTTT. Protein product: CASSMWSEAFF.